Each of the 22 T cell receptor beta chains below was sequenced from the same sample in a study of OX40 agonist ivuxolimab in advanced cancers. Clones were sequenced by immunoSEQ multiplex PCR, and TCRdb holds only the in-frame ones, with some missing. Of about 79,000 clones in the sample, about nine tenths were seen once. The source was CD4+ or CD8+ T cells sorted from blood, collected in a trial of the OX40 agonist ivuxolimab. The source is an adult with an advanced solid tumor such as melanoma, head and neck, liver or kidney cancer.

The CDR3 protein is CASSWDTGYGYTF. DNA of the CDR3: TGTGCCAGCAGCTGGGACACGGGTTATGGCTACACCTTC. The chain joins TRBV7-2 to TRBJ1-2, with D possibly TRBD1 on 6 matching bases. Germline V gene sequence: CDR1 SGHTA, CDR2 FQGNSA. V lost 4 bases and J lost 5, with 11 bases in between. This CDR3 spans 13 amino acids.

This clone was recorded many times. This chain joins TRBV25-1 and TRBJ2-4; D might be TRBD1 or TRBD2, each matching 6 bases. The CDR3 spans 16 residues. V lost 5 bases and J lost 6, with 20 bases in between. Germline lookup yields CDR1 MGHDK and CDR2 SYGVNS. The CDR3 loop is CASSSVEGGIGNIQYF. The CDR3 bases are TGTGCCAGCAGTTCAGTGGAAGGGGGGATTGGAAACATTCAGTACTTC.

V is TRBV10-3 and J is TRBJ2-4, with 8 bases identical to TRBD2. V lost 0 bases, J lost 4 bases, and 11 bases stayed unmatched. CDR1 is ENHRY and CDR2 is SYGVKD in the germline V gene. The CDR3 totals 18 residues. The CDR3 region has the DNA TGTGCCATCAGTGAGTCGCTTCTGGGCGGGGGGCCTAAAAACATTCAGTACTTC. Translating gives CAISESLLGGGPKNIQYF.

V usage is TRBV7-9 and J usage is TRBJ1-6; D is unresolved. Germline CDR1 SEHNR, CDR2 FQNEAQ (reference sequence). V lost 1 base and J lost 6, with 7 bases in between. The CDR3 is 14 amino acids. For the CDR3, the DNA is TGTGCCAGCAGCTTAGGGGAGGGTAATTCACCCCTCCACTTT. It codes for CASSLGEGNSPLHF.

The rearrangement links TRBV7-9 to TRBJ2-1; D might be TRBD1 (5 bases). The germline CDR1 and CDR2 sequences are SEHNR and FQNEAQ (reference sequence). Trimming removed 5 bases at V and 12 bases at J, with 14 bases between. The CDR3 extends over 12 amino acids. As DNA, the CDR3 is TGTGCCAGCAGCCAGGGCGCCAAGAGGCAGTTCTTC. It codes for CASSQGAKRQFF.

The CDR3 DNA reads TGCAGCGCCGCCGGGACTAGCGGGGTACGGGACACCGGGGAGCTGTTTTTT. Protein product: CSAAGTSGVRDTGELFF. The V and J genes are TRBV29-1 and TRBJ2-2; 13 nucleotides agree with TRBD2. The length of the CDR3 is 17 residues. The germline V gene encodes CDR1 SQVTM and CDR2 ANQGSEA. The trim removed 7 bases at V and 3 bases at J, leaving 11 bases unmatched.

CDR3 region: CASSYSLAGTSEQYF. The CDR3 DNA follows: TGTGCCAGCAGTTACTCTCTGGCAGGGACGAGCGAGCAGTACTTC. V and J are TRBV6-5 and TRBJ2-7, with D tentatively TRBD1 or TRBD2 (5 bases each). From germline, CDR1 is MNHEY and CDR2 SVGAGI. With 0 bases removed from V and 6 bases from J, the gap between germline ends came to 15 bases. CDR3 length: 15 residues.

This chain links TRBV6-5 with TRBJ2-7; D is undetermined. Trimming took off 6 bases at V and 2 bases at J, with 11 bases between the two ends. The CDR3 length is 13 residues. Germline V gene sequence: CDR1 MNHEY, CDR2 SVGAGI. The CDR3 nucleotides are TGTGCCAGCAGCCCCGTGATAGCCTACGAGCAGTACTTC. This sequence encodes CASSPVIAYEQYF.

The chain joins TRBV15 to TRBJ1-1; D unclear. Germline lookup yields CDR1 LNHNV and CDR2 YYDKDF (reference sequence). This CDR3 is 12 amino acids long. V gave up 4 bases and J gave up 11 bases, with 14 bases separating them. CDR3 amino acids: CATSTTGIWAFF. CDR3 nucleotide sequence: TGTGCCACCAGCACCACCGGGATATGGGCTTTCTTT.

V usage is TRBV5-6 and J usage is TRBJ1-1, with D possibly TRBD1 on 5 matching bases. Between the trimmed V and J ends, which lost 6 bases and 5 bases, there was a span of 17 bases. The CDR3 runs to 14 residues. Germline CDR1 is SGHDT and CDR2 is YYEEEE. The CDR3 loop reads CASTPQGYWTEAFF. Written as DNA, the CDR3 is TGTGCCAGCACTCCTCAGGGTTACTGGACTGAAGCTTTCTTT. Combining the CDR3 with reference TRBV5-6 and TRBJ1-1 gives the whole variable domain DAGVTQSPTHLIKTRGQQVTLRCSPKSGHDTVSWYQQALGQGPQFIFQYYEEEERQRGNFPDRFSGHQFPNYSSELNVNALLLGDSALYLCASTPQGYWTEAFFGQGTRLTVV.

V usage is TRBV15 and J usage is TRBJ1-1; maybe TRBD1 (6 bases). This CDR3 has 17 residues. The germline V gene has CDR1 LNHNV and CDR2 YYDKDF (reference sequence). Trimming took off 1 base at V and 1 base at J, with 16 bases between the two ends. The CDR3 DNA follows: TGTGCCACCAGCAGAGGGTCCGTGGGGGCCCGGAACACTGAAGCTTTCTTT. Amino acid sequence: CATSRGSVGARNTEAFF.

The V and J genes are TRBV13 and TRBJ2-1; 14 bases are shared with TRBD2. The germline CDR1 and CDR2 sequences are PRHDT and FYEKMQ (reference sequence). Trimming took 6 bases from V and 9 from J; bases not matched to a gene: 4. The CDR3 is made up of 14 amino acids. Here the CDR3 reads CASSMGLAGVEQFF. CDR3 coding DNA: TGTGCCAGCAGTATGGGACTAGCGGGGGTTGAGCAGTTCTTC.

The J gene is TRBJ1-2, the V gene TRBV25-1; 7 nucleotides match TRBD1. The germline gives CDR1 MGHDK, CDR2 SYGVNS. CDR3 length: 15 residues. J lost 4 bases, V lost 3 bases, and 8 bases had no gene match. CDR3 residues: CASSDPDRAFYGYTF. The CDR3, as DNA: TGTGCCAGCAGTGATCCAGACAGGGCCTTCTATGGCTACACCTTC.

The chain couples TRBV13 to TRBJ2-5, with 9 bases identical to TRBD2. This CDR3 contains 16 residues. V shed 5 bases, J shed 4 bases, and the junction held 11 bases outside the gene matches. CDR1 and CDR2 (germline): PRHDT, FYEKMQ (reference sequence). CDR3: CASSTLGGGAGETQYF. In DNA, the CDR3 is TGTGCCAGCAGCACCCTTGGCGGGGGGGCGGGAGAGACCCAGTACTTC.

The rearrangement joins TRBV27 to TRBJ2-1; TRBD1 or TRBD2 may be the D gene (5 bases each). CDR1 MNHEY and CDR2 SMNVEV come from the germline V gene (reference sequence). V dropped 4 bases and J dropped 5 bases, with 9 bases sitting between them. The CDR3 contains 13 residues. The CDR3 sequence: CASSWGRDNEQFF. CDR3 coding DNA: TGTGCCAGCAGTTGGGGACGGGACAATGAGCAGTTCTTC.

The J gene is TRBJ2-5, the V gene TRBV5-8, with D hard to call. Trimming left V 0 bases short and J 0 bases short, with 9 bases between. The germline V gene has CDR1 SGHTS and CDR2 YDEGEE. CDR3 length: 15 residues. The CDR3 loop is CASSLAGGYQETQYF. As DNA, the CDR3 is TGTGCCAGCAGCTTGGCGGGTGGGTACCAAGAGACCCAGTACTTC. Full variable domain (outside the CDR3, taken from reference TRBV5-8 and TRBJ2-5): EAGVTQSPTHLIKTRGQQATLRCSPISGHTSVYWYQQALGLGLQFLLWYDEGEERNRGNFPPRFSGRQFPNYSSELNVNALELEDSALYLCASSLAGGYQETQYFGPGTRLLVL.

This chain links TRBV14 with TRBJ2-1; D perhaps matches TRBD2 (6 bases). The CDR3 is made up of 14 amino acids. CDR1 and CDR2 (germline): SGHDN, FVKESK. V lost 2 bases and J 5 bases, leaving 10 bases between the germline ends. The CDR3 DNA reads as TGTGCCAGCAGCCAATGGCGCGGGAACAATGAGCAGTTCTTC. Its translation: CASSQWRGNNEQFF.

The chain recombines TRBV6-5 with TRBJ1-2; TRBD1 agrees at 9 bases. J was trimmed by 8 bases and V by 4 bases; bases with no gene match: 8. CDR3 length equals 14 residues. Per germline, CDR1 MNHEY and CDR2 SVGAGI. CDR3 in DNA: TGTGCCAGCAGTTGGACCGGGACAGGGTTCGGCTACACCTTC. Protein sequence: CASSWTGTGFGYTF.

This clone occurred a few times. The V and J genes are TRBV7-8 and TRBJ1-6, with a weak D call TRBD1 (6 bases). The CDR3 runs to 14 residues. V was trimmed by 4 bases and J by 7 bases, leaving 11 bases between them. CDR1 and CDR2 (germline): SGHVS, FQNEAQ. The CDR3 coding sequence is TGTGCCAGCAGCTACAGGGATAGGAATTCACCCCTCCACTTT. Its protein is CASSYRDRNSPLHF.

The chain recombines TRBV13 with TRBJ2-3, with D tentatively TRBD2 (5 bases). Germline assignment: CDR1 PRHDT and CDR2 FYEKMQ (reference sequence). This CDR3 contains 13 residues. Trimming stripped 5 bases from V and 5 bases from J, with 11 bases between. CDR3 region: CASSREAEDTQYF. Written as DNA, the CDR3 is TGTGCCAGCAGCAGGGAAGCGGAAGATACGCAGTATTTT.

V is TRBV2 and J is TRBJ2-1; 11 bases are shared with TRBD2. The germline gives CDR1 SNHLY, CDR2 FYNNEI. V lost 5 bases, J lost 7 bases, and 10 bases stayed unmatched. The CDR3 has 16 residues. CDR3 DNA sequence: TGTGCCAGCAGTTTAACTAGCGGGGGACACCGGAATGAGCAGTTCTTC. Translation gives CASSLTSGGHRNEQFF.

This chain uses TRBV29-1 with TRBJ2-4; TRBD1 matches at 7 bases. The CDR3 is 14 residues long. The V and J ends lost 4 bases and 8 bases, in that order; junction bases with no gene match: 11. Looked up from germline, CDR1 is SQVTM and CDR2 is ANQGSEA. CDR3 sequence (DNA): TGCAGCGTTGTCCAACAGGGGCACGGGGACATTCAGTACTTC. It specifies CSVVQQGHGDIQYF.